The present TCR beta chain was sequenced within a study of T cells in women clearing cervical HPV infection. Across the study: Case blood drawn at lesion detection; control blood after infection cleared.

The V end lost 1 base, the J end lost 3 bases, and 7 bases lay between the germline ends. CDR1 is LNHDA, CDR2 SQIVND, per germline (reference sequence). This CDR3 is built from 13 residues. Only in-frame clones appear in the TCRdb table, and some are missing; sequencing was by immunoSEQ multiplex PCR. The sample has some 23,000 clones, and its top ten clones hold over 7.5%. Broader study findings: CIN3+ cases had significantly higher TCR richness than controls; evenness did not differ. T-cell numbers per sample were unknown and may explain richness differences.

As regards this clone: No antigen is known for it. The CDR3 end lies 3 residues beyond the end of the read and is filled in from the germline J gene.

Input material: blood buffy coat. The receptor was derived from a woman between 18 and 70 years old with a cervical HPV16 infection that either progressed to CIN3+ or cleared (not recorded which). The chain joins TRBV19 to TRBJ2-7, with a tentative D call TRBD1 (5 bases). This chain's CDR3 is CASSIGQGYEQYF. CDR3 DNA, as far as it was read: TGTGCCAGTAGTATAGGTCAGGGCTACGAG.